A selection of T cell receptor beta chains follows, all from one sample in a study of T cells in Graves' hyperthyroidism and ophthalmopathy. TCRdb re-called the multiplex PCR reads through MiXCR, storing one row per CDR3 protein. In the table there are over 500,000 distinct CDR3 sequences, 46% of which are singletons. Material: peripheral blood or thyroid tissue (not recorded which). These receptors all come from an adult woman with Graves' disease, either hyperthyroidism or ophthalmopathy (not recorded which). Both conserved end residues are part of each CDR3. A D gene is named only where the DNA matches it firmly. Clone sizes are given selectively: once, few, many, or a class where the clone is expanded.

>TRBV7-3|14|-|TRBJ2-7|-
TGTGCCAGCAGCTTAGATCCAGGATTCTACGAGCAGTACTTC
CASSLDPGFYEQYF
>TRBV4-3|15|TRBD1|TRBJ1-3|-
TGCGCCAGCAGCCAGAACGACAGGGCTGGAAACACCATATATTTT
CASSQNDRAGNTIYF
>TRBV6-5|14|-|TRBJ2-7|-
TGTGCCAGCAGTTACGGTGCGGAGACCTACGAGCAGTACTTC
CASSYGAETYEQYF
>TRBV7-2|16|TRBD1|TRBJ1-1|many
TGTGCCAGCAGCCTAGAACAGGGGGCAGTGAACACTGAAGCTTTCTTT
CASSLEQGAVNTEAFF
>TRBV9|12|-|TRBJ1-2|-
TGTGCCAGCACCGCGAGTAACTATGGCTACACCTTC
CASTASNYGYTF
>TRBV19|13|-|TRBJ2-2|many
TGTGCCAGTAGTCTGACTAGAAACCGGGAGCTGTTTTTT
CASSLTRNRELFF
>TRBV7-9|15|-|TRBJ1-5|-
TGTGCCAGCAGCGCCGAACCGGGACAAATATCGCCCCAGCATTTT
CASSAEPGQISPQHF
>TRBV29-1|14|TRBD1|TRBJ2-7|once
TGCAGCCAAGAAGGGGGGACAGGGCTCTACGAGCAGTACTTC
CSQEGGTGLYEQYF
>TRBV7-2|15|TRBD2|TRBJ2-5|-
TGTGCCAGCAGCCTTTACGGGACTAGCAGGGAGACCCAGTACTTC
CASSLYGTSRETQYF
>TRBV18|15|TRBD1|TRBJ1-2|-
TGTGCCAGCTCACCCCAACAGGGGGTAGACTATGGCTACACCTTC
CASSPQQGVDYGYTF
>TRBV10-3|16|-|TRBJ1-3|-
TGTGCCAGCAGTACGACCGTACCTTTCTCTGGAAACACCATATATTTT
CASSTTVPFSGNTIYF
>TRBV7-2|14|-|TRBJ1-6|-
TGTGCCAGCAGCTTACAGGGTTATAATTCACCCCTCCACTTT
CASSLQGYNSPLHF
>TRBV5-1|16|TRBD2|TRBJ2-5|-
TGCGCCAGCAGCTTGGGAGGTAGCGGGAGTGTGGAGACCCAGTACTTC
CASSLGGSGSVETQYF
>TRBV5-8|14|-|TRBJ1-2|many
TGTGCCAGCACCTCACCGCCCGACTTTTATGGCTACACCTTC
CASTSPPDFYGYTF
>TRBV7-2|17|-|TRBJ2-6|-
TGTGCCAGCAGCTCACGGGACGGCTTCTCTGGGGCCAACGTCCTGACTTTC
CASSSRDGFSGANVLTF
>TRBV19|13|-|TRBJ1-4|-
TGTGCCAGTAGTTCGACGGCCGGGGAAAAACTGTTTTTT
CASSSTAGEKLFF
>TRBV7-2|15|-|TRBJ2-5|-
TGCGCCAGCAGCTCGCGACAGTCGGGACAAGAGACCCAGTACTTC
CASSSRQSGQETQYF
>TRBV19|14|-|TRBJ1-5|once
TGTGCCAGTAGTATTGCAGGGTTCAATCAGCCCCAGCATTTT
CASSIAGFNQPQHF
>TRBV6-2/TRBV6-3|14|-|TRBJ1-2|few
TGTGCCAGCAGTTTCGGGGGGCTAGCGCTTGGCTACACCTTC
CASSFGGLALGYTF
>TRBV6-1|14|-|TRBJ1-5|-
TGTGCCAGCACCGAGACAGGTCCAGCACGGCCCCAGCATTTT
CASTETGPARPQHF
>TRBV7-9|16|-|TRBJ2-5|once
TGTGCCAGCAGCGGGACGTTAGCGGCTTGGGGAGAGACCCAGTACTTC
CASSGTLAAWGETQYF
>TRBV6-6|13|-|TRBJ1-2|many
TGTGCCAGCAAACAACAGGGTGGAGGTGGCTACACCTTC
CASKQQGGGGYTF
>TRBV6-5|14|-|TRBJ2-5|-
TGTGCCAGCAGGAGTACAGGACACCAAGAGACCCAGTACTTC
CASRSTGHQETQYF
>TRBV10-3|11|TRBD2|TRBJ2-5|-
TGTGCCAGCGGGAGGGTTGAGACCCAGTACTTC
CASGRVETQYF
>TRBV12-3/TRBV12-4|14|-|TRBJ1-5|once
TGTGCCAGCGGATCCCGGGTAAGCAATCAGCCCCAGCATTTT
CASGSRVSNQPQHF
>TRBV7-9|14|-|TRBJ1-1|few
TGTGCCAGTACCGATGAGTCGGGGAACACTGAAGCTTTCTTT
CASTDESGNTEAFF
>TRBV19|14|-|TRBJ1-5|-
TGTGCCAGTAGGAATGGACAAGTATATCAGCCCCAGCATTTT
CASRNGQVYQPQHF
>TRBV29-1|13|TRBD1|TRBJ2-5|few
TGCAGCGTCGAGGGGACAGGGCAAGAGACCCAGTACTTC
CSVEGTGQETQYF
>TRBV18|15|-|TRBJ1-2|few
TGTGCCAGCTCACCATACACCAGGGGCAACTATGGCTACACCTTC
CASSPYTRGNYGYTF
>TRBV19|13|-|TRBJ1-2|few
TGTGCCAGTAGTATTTTCGGGCCCGGGGGCTACACCTTC
CASSIFGPGGYTF
>TRBV24-1|16|TRBD1|TRBJ1-2|-
TGTGCCACCAGTTCCGGGACAGGGGGCGCATACTATGGCTACACCTTC
CATSSGTGGAYYGYTF
>TRBV5-1|15|TRBD2|TRBJ2-7|many
TGCGCCAGCAGCTTGGGGGCTAGCGGGGCCTACGAGCAGTACTTC
CASSLGASGAYEQYF
>TRBV15|16|-|TRBJ2-5|-
TGTGCCACCAGCCTCTTGGGGGCAGGACGCCAAGAGACCCAGTACTTC
CATSLLGAGRQETQYF
>TRBV7-9|18|TRBD2|TRBJ2-7|many
TGTGCCAGCAGCTCCAGGCGGACTAGCGGGAGGCGGGTCCACGAGCAGTACTTC
CASSSRRTSGRRVHEQYF
>TRBV29-1|12|-|TRBJ2-5|-
TGCAGCGTTGAGCCTGGCCAAGAGACCCAGTACTTC
CSVEPGQETQYF
>TRBV20-1|14|-|TRBJ2-7|-
TGCAGTGCTTGCCCCGGGCCCCTGATGGGCGAGCAGTACTTC
CSACPGPLMGEQYF
>TRBV12-3/TRBV12-4|16|-|TRBJ1-3|-
TGTGCCAGCAGCTCGGACAGCCTTGTCTCTGGAAACACCATATATTTT
CASSSDSLVSGNTIYF
>TRBV7-7|14|-|TRBJ2-7|-
TGTGCTAGCAGCCCAGACAGGACCTCCTACGAGCAGTACTTC
CASSPDRTSYEQYF
>TRBV19|14|-|TRBJ1-3|many
TGTGCCAGAGCCCAGCCTCGCTCTGGAAACACCATATATTTT
CARAQPRSGNTIYF
>TRBV15|16|TRBD1|TRBJ1-3|many
TGTGCCACCAGCCTCTCGGGAGGCAGGGGGGGAAACACCATATATTTT
CATSLSGGRGGNTIYF
>TRBV7-2|11|-|TRBJ1-2|many
TGTGCCAGCAGCTTTACTAGACGCTACACCTTC
CASSFTRRYTF
>TRBV20-1|13|TRBD1|TRBJ1-5|many
TGCAGTGCTATAGGACAGGACAATCAGCCCCAGCATTTT
CSAIGQDNQPQHF
>TRBV6-1|14|TRBD1|TRBJ2-7|-
TGTGCCAGCAGGCCGGGACAGCCCTCCTACGAGCAGTACTTC
CASRPGQPSYEQYF
>TRBV10-2|17|TRBD1|TRBJ1-5|-
TGCGCCAGCAGTGAGATCGCCGGGACAGGGGTGGATCAGCCCCAGCATTTT
CASSEIAGTGVDQPQHF
>TRBV10-3|14|-|TRBJ2-7|-
TGTGCCATCAGTGAGGGTAGAGAGGCGTACGAGCAGTACTTC
CAISEGREAYEQYF
>TRBV9|15|TRBD2|TRBJ2-1|once
TGTGCCAGCAGCGTAAGAAGGTCGGGCGGGGGGGAGCAGTTCTTC
CASSVRRSGGGEQFF
>TRBV20-1|13|TRBD1|TRBJ2-5|many
TGCAGTGCGTGGACAGGGAGCCAAGAGACCCAGTACTTC
CSAWTGSQETQYF
>TRBV5-1|15|TRBD1|TRBJ1-2|few
TGCGCCAGCAGCGAAAGAGGGACAGGATCTTATGGCTACACCTTC
CASSERGTGSYGYTF
>TRBV25-1|16|TRBD2|TRBJ2-1|-
TGTGCCAGCAGTGAGCCCGGGACTAGCGGTTACAATGAGCAGTTCTTC
CASSEPGTSGYNEQFF
>TRBV19|16|-|TRBJ1-5|-
TGTGCCAGTAGACCACGGACAGAGAGGAGCAATCAGCCCCAGCATTTT
CASRPRTERSNQPQHF
>TRBV6-1|12|-|TRBJ2-2|-
TGTGCCAGCAGTGTGAGACAGGGGGAGCTGTTTTTT
CASSVRQGELFF
>TRBV7-2|14|-|TRBJ2-3|-
TGTGCCAGCAGAGCAACCCCCAATCTGAATACGCAGTATTTT
CASRATPNLNTQYF
>TRBV10-3|15|-|TRBJ1-4|once
TGTGCCATCAGTGAGTCGGCAGGCGGGGGTGAAAAACTGTTTTTT
CAISESAGGGEKLFF
>TRBV19|13|TRBD1|TRBJ1-2|-
TGTGCCAGTAGTACTCGGGACAGAGGTGGCTACACCTTC
CASSTRDRGGYTF
>TRBV7-9|15|TRBD1|TRBJ1-6|-
TGTGCCAGCAGCGCACCGGGACAGGACGTCCAGGCCCTCCACTTT
CASSAPGQDVQALHF
>TRBV15|16|TRBD2|TRBJ2-7|many
TGTGCCACCAGCGGAGAACTAGCGGAGGTTCCCTACGAGCAGTACTTC
CATSGELAEVPYEQYF